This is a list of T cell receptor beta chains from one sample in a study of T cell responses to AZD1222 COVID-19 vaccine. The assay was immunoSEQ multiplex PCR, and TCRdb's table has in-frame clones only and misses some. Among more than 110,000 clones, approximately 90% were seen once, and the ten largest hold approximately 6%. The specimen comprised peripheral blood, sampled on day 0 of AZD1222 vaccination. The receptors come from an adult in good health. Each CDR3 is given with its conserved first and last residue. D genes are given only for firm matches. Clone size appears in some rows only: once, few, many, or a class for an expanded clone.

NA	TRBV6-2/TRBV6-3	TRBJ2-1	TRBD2	TGTGCCAGCAGTTACAGCGGACTAGCGGAGCAGTTCTTC	CASSYSGLAEQFF
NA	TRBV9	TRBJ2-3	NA	TGTGCCAGCAGCGTGTGGCAGTCACGCACAGATACGCAGTATTTT	CASSVWQSRTDTQYF
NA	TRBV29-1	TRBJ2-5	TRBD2	TGCAGCGTTGAGAGAGCGGGAGGCTTTCAAGAGACCCAGTACTTC	CSVERAGGFQETQYF
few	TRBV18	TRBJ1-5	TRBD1	TGTGCCAGCTCACCACGTCAGGGGGCCCTAAATCAGCCCCAGCATTTT	CASSPRQGALNQPQHF
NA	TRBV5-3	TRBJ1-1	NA	TGTGCCAGAAGCTTGGTCTGTGAAGCTTTCTTT	CARSLVCEAFF
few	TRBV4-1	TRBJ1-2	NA	TGCGCCAGCAGCCAAGGACAGGCGAACTATGGCTACACCTTC	CASSQGQANYGYTF
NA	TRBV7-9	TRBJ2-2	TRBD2	TGTGCCAGCAGCTTAGAAGGCGGGAGGGCCTCCGGGGAGCTGTTTTTT	CASSLEGGRASGELFF
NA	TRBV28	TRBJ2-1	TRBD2	TGTGCCAGCAGCCCTGCCGGGACTAGCGCACGAACTTACAATGAGCAGTTCTTC	CASSPAGTSARTYNEQFF
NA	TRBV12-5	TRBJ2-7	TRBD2	TGTGCTAGTGCCCCCGGGGGGGGTGGAGAGCAGTACTTC	CASAPGGGGEQYF
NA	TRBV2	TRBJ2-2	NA	TGTGCCAGCAGCATCGGCCGGGCCGGGGAGCTGTTTTTT	CASSIGRAGELFF
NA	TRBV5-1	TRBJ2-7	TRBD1	TGCGCCAGCAGCTTGGTGGGACAGCCCTACGAGCAGTACTTC	CASSLVGQPYEQYF